The source of this TCR beta chain is a study of blood T cells in healthy people across ages. Study background: Capturing about one barcoded beta molecule per two T cells was achieved by template switching.

CDR1 MDHEN and CDR2 SYDVKM come from the germline V gene. The CDR3 consists of 16 residues. Between the trimmed V and J ends, which lost 4 bases and 2 bases, there was a span of 16 bases. A J-beta primer mix and a sample-barcoded 5' primer were used in a second PCR of roughly 6 to 11 cycles. MiXCR was run by TCRdb on the 5' RACE reads, yielding one entry per CDR3 protein. The sample has fewer than 2,000,000 distinct CDR3 sequences; 30% to 35% are singletons. A minimum of 7 million PBMCs was isolated per sample. Study-level findings and limits: More naive CD4+ cells and higher diversity were found in long-lived than in aged donors. Per-million-T-cell TCR beta diversity fell roughly linearly with age.

With regard to this clonotype: Its cognate antigen is unknown.

Sequenced material: blood. The chain employs TRBV28 and TRBJ2-3, with a possible D match to TRBD1 (6 bases). The receptor was isolated from a woman aged 25-40 years in good health. CDR3 nucleotides: TGTGCCAGCAGTTCCGACAGGAGCGGAGTCACAGATACGCAGTATTTT. As protein: CASSSDRSGVTDTQYF.